The clone carrying this T cell receptor (beta chain) was seen a single time. What it binds is unknown. The data originate from a study of cytotoxic CD8 clonotypes in ibrutinib-treated CLL. Overall study results and limits: Baseline values of clonality outstripped age-matched healthy donors and followed circulating CD8+ T-cell counts.

Target depth was 1 in 200,000 to 1 in 1 million T cells, about 10x per clonotype. The protocol was immunoSEQ multiplex PCR, while the TCRdb copy is restricted to in-frame clones and leaves out a portion. The sample yields 55,000 to 85,000 clones, approximately 90% seen once. Per germline, CDR1 LNHDA and CDR2 SQIVND (reference sequence). V dropped 8 bases and J dropped 4 bases, with 24 bases sitting between them. This CDR3 region has 17 residues. About 2 micrograms of genomic DNA from cryopreserved PBMCs went into TCR beta libraries. V is TRBV19 and J is TRBJ1-5; possible D gene TRBD1, 5 bases. The receptor was isolated from a human donor with chronic lymphocytic leukemia. The specimen was PBMCs, collected after 12 months of ibrutinib treatment. CDR3 in amino acids: CASSPSLGGVRNQPQHF. CDR3 coding DNA: TGTGCCAGTTCCCCCTCCCTGGGGGGGGTGAGGAATCAGCCCCAGCATTTT.